The present T cell receptor (beta chain) was sequenced within a study of blood T cell repertoires in COVID-19. Study overall: Collection of acute and convalescent COVID-19 samples took place in the United States, Italy and Spain. The cDNA or gDNA used as material had been derived from T cells, B-cell-depleted T cells, or PBMCs.

In the original analysis: Amplifying reference gene primers gave estimates of nucleated cell counts. The table came from immunoSEQ multiplex PCR; TCRdb's copy has only in-frame clones and leaves some out. V and J calls and clone size are as listed in that table; D and trimming were resolved from the DNA. Of approximately 100,000 clones listed, approximately 88% are singletons. The V end lost 5 bases, the J end lost 7 bases, and 18 bases lay between the germline ends. CDR3 length: 15 amino acids. Germline-derived CDR1 and CDR2 are KGHSH and LQKENI. The chain carries TRBV18 and TRBJ1-3; TRBD1 is a possible D gene (5 bases). The material sequenced was peripheral blood. The sequence was collected from a human donor in a cohort sampled during active COVID-19. The CDR3 is CASSDGRAGRNTIYF. CDR3 in DNA: TGTGCCAGCTCAGACGGTCGGGCAGGGAGGAACACCATATATTTT. Variable domain in full (rest from reference TRBV18 and TRBJ1-3): NAGVMQNPRHLVRRRGQEARLRCSPMKGHSHVYWYRQLPEEGLKFMVYLQKENIIDESGMPKERFSAEFPKEGPSILRIQQVVRGDSAAYFCASSDGRAGRNTIYFGEGSWLTVV.